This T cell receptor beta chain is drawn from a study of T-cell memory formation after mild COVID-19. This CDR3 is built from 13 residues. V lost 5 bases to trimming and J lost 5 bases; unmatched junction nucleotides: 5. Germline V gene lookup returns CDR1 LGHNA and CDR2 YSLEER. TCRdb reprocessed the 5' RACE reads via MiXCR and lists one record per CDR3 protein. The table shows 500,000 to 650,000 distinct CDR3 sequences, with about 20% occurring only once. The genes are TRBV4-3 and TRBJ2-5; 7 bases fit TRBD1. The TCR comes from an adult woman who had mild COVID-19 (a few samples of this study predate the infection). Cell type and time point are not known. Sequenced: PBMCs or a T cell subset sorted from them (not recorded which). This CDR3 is CASSDRVYETQYF. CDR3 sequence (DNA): TGCGCCAGCAGCGACAGGGTTTACGAGACCCAGTACTTC.